These T cell receptor beta chains were read from a single sample in a study of post-analysis software for immune sequencing data. TCRdb called the PCR reads again in MiXCR, with one record for every CDR3 protein. The sample shows hundreds of thousands of distinct CDR3 sequences, 30% of them seen only once. Sequencing used blood. The receptors derive from a girl aged 10 to 17 with multiple sclerosis. Both conserved end residues are trimmed from each CDR3. Each record gives: CDR3 protein, D gene, CDR3 length, J gene, V gene. D genes are given only for firm matches.

ASSLTRWEQY,-,10,TRBJ2-7,TRBV4-2
ASSGRDRASGNTIY,-,14,TRBJ1-3,TRBV5-1
ASSLRAHEQF,-,10,TRBJ2-1,TRBV7-2
SVRSALSGDTQY,-,12,TRBJ2-3,TRBV29-1
ATQGTGGLSAETQY,-,14,TRBJ2-5,TRBV12-3/TRBV12-4
ASSDLLGRNF,-,10,TRBJ1-1,TRBV7-6
ASSSYGTGHYEQY,TRBD1,13,TRBJ2-7,TRBV28
SATPGTGTGEPDTQY,TRBD1,15,TRBJ2-3,TRBV20-1
ASSPNWGASRGTQY,-,14,-,TRBV5-1
ASSLVLSGGLETQY,-,14,TRBJ2-5,TRBV27
ASSQTPGYGYT,-,11,TRBJ1-2,TRBV18
ASRPGLVWDTQY,-,12,TRBJ2-3,TRBV6-6
ASSLRRHITYEQY,-,13,TRBJ2-7,TRBV5-6
ASSQVRESYEQY,-,12,TRBJ2-7,TRBV4-2
ASMVAGGDHNEQV,TRBD2,13,TRBJ2-1,TRBV28
ASRMDTKTYEQY,-,12,TRBJ2-7,TRBV12-3/TRBV12-4
ASTGPPQGSYEQY,-,13,TRBJ2-7,TRBV6-2/TRBV6-3
AVKGNQETQY,-,10,TRBJ2-5,TRBV6-2/TRBV6-3
ASSEMRKRETQY,-,12,TRBJ2-5,TRBV10-2
ASSEGGGAAGELF,TRBD2,13,TRBJ2-2,TRBV2
ASSPAPDRGPTYEQY,TRBD1,15,TRBJ2-7,TRBV5-5
ASSLLQGGYNEQF,-,13,TRBJ2-1,TRBV28
ASSERGLAYNEQF,TRBD2,13,TRBJ2-1,TRBV7-2
ASSLAGTGSNEQF,TRBD1,13,TRBJ2-1,TRBV5-1
ASSQNPGQDYCEQY,-,14,-,TRBV4-1
ASSQGLDRGGTEAF,TRBD1,14,TRBJ1-1,TRBV14
SATPQEPFSYNEQF,-,14,TRBJ2-1,TRBV20-1
ASSSGGRYEQY,TRBD2,11,TRBJ2-7,TRBV28
ASSNTAQTGAF,-,11,TRBJ1-1,TRBV19
SAPPPPGITDTQY,-,13,TRBJ2-3,TRBV20-1
SAPVRLSYNEQF,-,12,TRBJ2-1,TRBV20-1
ASNGPRGTQY,-,10,TRBJ2-3,TRBV6-2/TRBV6-3
AISEGLAGDYEQY,TRBD2,13,-,TRBV10-3
ASSRSGSSMY,-,10,TRBJ2-5,TRBV27
ASSRGALDYGYT,-,12,TRBJ1-2,TRBV6-5
ASSYSGKLF,-,9,TRBJ1-4,TRBV6-5
ASTRQGGGEQF,-,11,TRBJ2-1,TRBV9
ASNYEQY,-,7,TRBJ2-7,TRBV4-1